Following are 11 T cell receptor beta chains from one sample sequenced in a study of T-cell memory formation after mild COVID-19. TCRdb recomputed calls from the 5' RACE reads with MiXCR, one row per CDR3 protein. Among 350,000 to 500,000 distinct CDR3 sequences listed, roughly 18% were seen once. Input material: PBMCs or a T cell subset sorted from them (not recorded which). The receptor set was obtained from a man between 18 and 29 years old who had mild COVID-19 (a few samples of this study predate the infection). Cell type and time point are not known.

This clonotype was seen a few times. The genes are TRBV7-9 and TRBJ1-4, with D unclear. The V gene's germline CDR1 is SEHNR and CDR2 FQNEAQ (reference sequence). V dropped 6 bases and J dropped 10 bases, with 12 bases sitting between them. The CDR3 spans 12 residues. In nucleotides, the CDR3 is TGTGCCAGCAGTCCGGAACTCTCAAAACTGTTTTTT. Its translation: CASSPELSKLFF.

This clonotype was seen a few times. This chain links TRBV7-2 with TRBJ1-2; maybe TRBD1 (5 bases). Germline V gene data show CDR1 as SGHTA and CDR2 as FQGNSA. The germline V and J ends were trimmed by 5 bases and 4 bases, with 17 bases remaining between them. CDR3 length equals 15 residues. This chain's CDR3 is CASSNAGTATYGYTF. Written as DNA, the CDR3 is TGTGCCAGCAGCAACGCCGGGACGGCGACCTATGGCTACACCTTC.

At least ten counts were recorded for this clonotype. The CDR3 DNA reads TGTGCCAGCAGTGACATGAGAACCTACGAGCAGTACGTC. Amino acid sequence: CASSDMRTYEQYV. The rearrangement links TRBV28 to TRBJ2-7; D not certain. The V and J ends lost 5 bases and 2 bases respectively, with 10 bases between them. Germline CDR1 reads MDHEN; CDR2 reads SYDVKM. The CDR3 sequence is 13 residues long.

This clonotype was recorded a few times. For the CDR3, the DNA is TGTGCCAGCAGCCCCCGGACCAACAGGGGCACAGATACGCAGTATTTT. Translating it yields CASSPRTNRGTDTQYF. The rearrangement uses TRBV3-1 and TRBJ2-3; D perhaps matches TRBD1 (6 bases). Between the trimmed V and J ends, which lost 4 bases and 1 base, there was a span of 15 bases. CDR3 length: 16 residues. Germline CDR1 reads LGHDT; CDR2 reads YNNKEL (reference sequence).

This clonotype was picked up a small number of times. The chain carries TRBV6-6 and TRBJ1-6; 7 bases align to TRBD1. The CDR3 spans 18 residues. Germline assignment: CDR1 MNHNY and CDR2 SVGAGI (reference sequence). Trimming at V came to 2 bases and at J to 8 bases, leaving 15 bases not matched to a gene. CDR3 sequence: CASSYRVRRGLGDSPLHF. Written as DNA, the CDR3 is TGTGCCAGCAGTTACAGGGTGCGGAGGGGGCTAGGAGATTCACCCCTCCACTTT.

The chain carries TRBV12-3 or TRBV12-4 and TRBJ1-3; 10 nucleotides agree with TRBD1. The CDR3 extends over 14 amino acids. Losses at the gene ends were 4 bases for V and 4 bases for J; bases not matched to a gene: 1. The CDR3 nucleotides are TGTGCCAGCAGTTCGGGACAGGGGGGAAACACCATATATTTT. It yields the protein CASSSGQGGNTIYF.

This rearrangement joins TRBV7-9 to TRBJ1-5; TRBD1 matches 8 bases. This CDR3 has 16 residues. V lost 1 base and J lost 6; bases outside the gene matches: 8. Per germline, CDR1 SEHNR and CDR2 FQNEAQ (reference sequence). This CDR3 is CASSLGTTGGSQPQHF. CDR3 DNA sequence: TGTGCCAGCAGCTTAGGGACTACAGGGGGAAGTCAGCCCCAGCATTTT.

J is TRBJ2-5 and V is TRBV7-8; 7 bases map to TRBD1. After removal of 3 bases from V and 5 bases from J, the junction contained 3 bases not matched to a gene. The CDR3 extends over 13 amino acids. From germline, CDR1 is SGHVS and CDR2 FQNEAQ. DNA of the CDR3: TGTGCCAGCAGCTTTCAGGGGGATGAGACCCAGTACTTC. As protein: CASSFQGDETQYF.

This clonotype has only a few counts. The rearrangement joins TRBV19 to TRBJ2-7; a weak D match, TRBD1 (5 bases). The germline V gene has CDR1 LNHDA and CDR2 SQIVND (reference sequence). V dropped 5 bases and J dropped 3 bases, with 11 bases sitting between them. The CDR3 extends over 13 amino acids. Here the CDR3 reads CASSVGQGYEQYF. CDR3 nucleotides: TGTGCCAGTAGTGTGGGGCAGGGCTACGAGCAGTACTTC.

This clonotype turned up a few times. V and J are TRBV9 and TRBJ2-6, with a possible D match to TRBD1 (5 bases). The CDR3 is 15 residues long. V was trimmed by 1 base and J by 2 bases, leaving 7 bases between them. Germline V gives CDR1 SGDLS, CDR2 YYNGEE. CDR3 amino acids: CASSVQGTGANVLTF. The CDR3 nucleotides read TGTGCCAGCAGCGTACAGGGTACTGGGGCCAACGTCCTGACTTTC.

This clonotype was seen only a few times. The rearrangement links TRBV12-3 or TRBV12-4 to TRBJ1-1; perhaps TRBD1 as D (5 bases). The length of the CDR3 is 14 residues. With 5 bases removed from V and 7 bases from J, the gap between germline ends came to 17 bases. The chain's CDR3 is CASSPTGGWREAFF. In DNA, the CDR3 is TGTGCCAGCAGTCCGACTGGGGGATGGCGTGAAGCTTTCTTT.